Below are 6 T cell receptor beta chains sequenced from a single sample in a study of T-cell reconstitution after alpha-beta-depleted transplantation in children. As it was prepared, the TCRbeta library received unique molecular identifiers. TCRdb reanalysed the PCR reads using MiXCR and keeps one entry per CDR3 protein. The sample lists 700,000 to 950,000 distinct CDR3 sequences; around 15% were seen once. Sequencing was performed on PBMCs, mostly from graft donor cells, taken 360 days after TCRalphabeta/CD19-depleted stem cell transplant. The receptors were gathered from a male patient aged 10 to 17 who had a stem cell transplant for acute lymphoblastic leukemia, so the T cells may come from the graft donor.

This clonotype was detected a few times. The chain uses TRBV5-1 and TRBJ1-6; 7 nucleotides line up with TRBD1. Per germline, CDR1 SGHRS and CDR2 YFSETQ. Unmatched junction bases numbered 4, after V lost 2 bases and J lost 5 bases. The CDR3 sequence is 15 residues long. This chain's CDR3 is CASSLGTEHNSPLHF. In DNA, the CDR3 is TGCGCCAGCAGCTTAGGGACAGAGCATAATTCACCCCTCCACTTT.

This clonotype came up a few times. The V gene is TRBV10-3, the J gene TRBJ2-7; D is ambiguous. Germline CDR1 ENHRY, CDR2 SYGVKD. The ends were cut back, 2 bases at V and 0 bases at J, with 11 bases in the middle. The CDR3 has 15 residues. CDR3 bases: TGTGCCATCAGTGAGGCAGCGCCTAGCTCCTACGAGCAGTACTTC. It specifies CAISEAAPSSYEQYF.

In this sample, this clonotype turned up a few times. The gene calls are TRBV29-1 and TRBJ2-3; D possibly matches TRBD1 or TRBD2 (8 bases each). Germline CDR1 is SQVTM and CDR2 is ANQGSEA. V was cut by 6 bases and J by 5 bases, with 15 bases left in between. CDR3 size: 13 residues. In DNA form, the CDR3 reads TGCAGCGTCGGGGGGGACAGGAGAGATACGCAGTATTTT. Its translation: CSVGGDRRDTQYF.

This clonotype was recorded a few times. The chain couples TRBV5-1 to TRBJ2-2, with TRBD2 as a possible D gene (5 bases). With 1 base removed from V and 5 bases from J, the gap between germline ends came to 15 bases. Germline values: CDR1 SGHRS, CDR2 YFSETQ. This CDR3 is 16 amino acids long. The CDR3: CASSLNPGSWTGELFF. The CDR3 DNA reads TGCGCCAGCAGCTTGAATCCGGGAAGTTGGACCGGGGAGCTGTTTTTT.

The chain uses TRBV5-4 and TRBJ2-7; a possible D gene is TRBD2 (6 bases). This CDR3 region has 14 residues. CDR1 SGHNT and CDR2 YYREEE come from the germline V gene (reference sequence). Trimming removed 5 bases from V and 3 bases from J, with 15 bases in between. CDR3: CASSVGTAVYEQYF. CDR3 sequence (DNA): TGTGCCAGCAGTGTAGGGACTGCCGTCTACGAGCAGTACTTC.

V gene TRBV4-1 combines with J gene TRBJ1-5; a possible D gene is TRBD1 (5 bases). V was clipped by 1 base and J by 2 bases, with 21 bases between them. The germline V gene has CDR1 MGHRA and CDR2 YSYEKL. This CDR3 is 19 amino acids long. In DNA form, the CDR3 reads TGCGCCAGCAGCCAAGGTTGGAGGGGCGCGTTGATTGGCAATCAGCCCCAGCATTTT. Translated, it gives CASSQGWRGALIGNQPQHF.